This is a list of T cell receptor beta chains from one sample in a study of blood T cell repertoires in COVID-19. Assay: immunoSEQ multiplex PCR; the TCRdb copy retains only in-frame clones and omits some. This table has some 170,000 clones, roughly 87% appearing once. The sequencing input was PBMCs or T cells enriched from blood (not recorded which). These receptors all stem from a human donor with acute COVID-19. The donor label of this sample is uncertain. CDR3s include the opening cysteine and the closing phenylalanine or tryptophan. Each record gives: clone size, J gene, V gene, D gene, CDR3 DNA, CDR3 protein. The D gene is left open where the match is weak. Expanded clones are given a class, and other clones once, few, many or no size at all.

>once|TRBJ2-3|TRBV5-1|.
TGCGCCAGCAGTGAGTGGACAGATACGCAGTATTTT
CASSEWTDTQYF
>.|TRBJ2-2|TRBV7-9|TRBD1
TGTGCCCATCGGGGACAGGGCAACACCGGGGAGCTGTTTTTT
CAHRGQGNTGELFF
>.|TRBJ2-5|TRBV12-3/TRBV12-4|.
TGTGCCAGCAGTCGTGGGGGGGCTGAGACCCAGTACTTC
CASSRGGAETQYF
>.|TRBJ1-1|TRBV5-4|.
TGTGCCAGCAGCTTGGCCTTCGGTCGCAACACTGAAGCTTTCTTT
CASSLAFGRNTEAFF
>.|TRBJ1-2|TRBV7-2|TRBD1
TGTGCCAGCAGCCCGGGACAGGGGGTCGTCGGCGGCTACACCTTC
CASSPGQGVVGGYTF
>.|TRBJ1-2|TRBV24-1|.
TGTGCCACCAGTGATCCCAGGGAGGGATTAAACTATGGCTACACCTTC
CATSDPREGLNYGYTF
>few|TRBJ1-5|TRBV27|.
TGTGCCAGCATGCGGACTGCAAATCAGCCCCAGCATTTT
CASMRTANQPQHF
>.|TRBJ2-5|TRBV6-5|TRBD2
TGTGCCAGCAGTTTCCTCGGACTAGCGGGGAGGGAGACCCAGTACTTC
CASSFLGLAGRETQYF
>.|TRBJ1-1|TRBV4-1|TRBD1
TGCGCCAGCAGCCAAGGGAGGACAGGGATCACTGAAGCTTTCTTT
CASSQGRTGITEAFF
>.|TRBJ2-2|TRBV4-1|.
TGCGCCAGCAGCCAAAAGACAGTAACCGGGGAGCTGTTTTTT
CASSQKTVTGELFF
>.|TRBJ2-1|TRBV19|TRBD2
TGTGCCAGTAGTCCGATTCGGGGGGGCCTAAATGAGCAGTTCTTC
CASSPIRGGLNEQFF
>.|TRBJ1-1|TRBV5-5|TRBD1
TGTGCCAGCAGCCCGAGGACAGGGAGCAACACTGAAGCTTTCTTT
CASSPRTGSNTEAFF
>.|TRBJ2-1|TRBV7-2|TRBD2
TGTGCCAGCAGCTTATATTGGCGGGGGGTCGCCTACAATGAGCAGTTCTTC
CASSLYWRGVAYNEQFF
>.|TRBJ1-2|TRBV18|TRBD1
TGTGCCAGCTCTATGGAGGGGGCAGATGGCTACACCTTC
CASSMEGADGYTF
>.|TRBJ2-1|TRBV27|TRBD2
TGTGCCAGCAGTTGGAGCGGGGGGACCTACAATGAGCAGTTCTTC
CASSWSGGTYNEQFF
>few|TRBJ1-1|TRBV5-5|.
TGTGCCAGCAGCTTGGCACTGTTGAACACTGAAGCTTTCTTT
CASSLALLNTEAFF
>.|TRBJ2-3|TRBV4-1|TRBD2
TGCGCCAGCAGCCAACAGCCCGTGCGGACTAGCGGGGAGGTGATGGGCACAGATACGCAGTATTTT
CASSQQPVRTSGEVMGTDTQYF
>.|TRBJ1-6|TRBV9|.
TGTGCCAGCAGCGTAGGGACAGATAATTCACCCCTCCACTTT
CASSVGTDNSPLHF
>.|TRBJ2-7|TRBV7-2|.
TGTGCCAGCAGCTTACCAGGGTGGTACGAGCAGTACTTC
CASSLPGWYEQYF
>.|TRBJ2-5|TRBV4-2|.
TGTGCCAGCAGCCAGGGGCGTCTTCCGGACAGAGAGACCCAGTACTTC
CASSQGRLPDRETQYF
>once|TRBJ2-7|TRBV4-1|.
TGCGCCAGCGCGTACAGGCTAACCTACGAGCAGTACTTC
CASAYRLTYEQYF
>.|TRBJ2-5|TRBV27|TRBD2
TGTGCCAGCAGACGACTAGCGGGGCGCGCCCAAGAGACCCAGTACTTC
CASRRLAGRAQETQYF
>.|TRBJ2-2|TRBV4-1|TRBD1
TGCGCCAGCAGCCAAGAAGGGCAGGGTCAGGGGGCCGGCGGGGAGCTGTTTTTT
CASSQEGQGQGAGGELFF
>.|TRBJ1-1|TRBV19|.
TGTGCCAGTAGTCCTCTCACCCGGCCGGGCACTGAAGCTTTCTTT
CASSPLTRPGTEAFF